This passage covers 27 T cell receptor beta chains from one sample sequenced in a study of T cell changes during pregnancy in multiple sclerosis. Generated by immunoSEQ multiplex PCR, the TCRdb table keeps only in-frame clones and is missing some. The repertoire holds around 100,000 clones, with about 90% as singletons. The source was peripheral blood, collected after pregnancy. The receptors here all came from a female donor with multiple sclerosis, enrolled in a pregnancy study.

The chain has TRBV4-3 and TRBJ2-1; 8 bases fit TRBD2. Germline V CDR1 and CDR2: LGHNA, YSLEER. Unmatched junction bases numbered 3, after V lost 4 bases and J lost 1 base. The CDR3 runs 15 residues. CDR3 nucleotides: TGCGCCAGCAGCCGAGTAGCGGGGTCCTACAATGAGCAGTTCTTC. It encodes CASSRVAGSYNEQFF.

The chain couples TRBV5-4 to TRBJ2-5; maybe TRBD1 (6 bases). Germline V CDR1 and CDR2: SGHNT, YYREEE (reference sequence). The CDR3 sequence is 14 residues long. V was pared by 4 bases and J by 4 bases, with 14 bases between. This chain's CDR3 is CASSLQGSRETQYF. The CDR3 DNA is TGTGCCAGCAGCCTTCAGGGGAGTCGAGAGACCCAGTACTTC.

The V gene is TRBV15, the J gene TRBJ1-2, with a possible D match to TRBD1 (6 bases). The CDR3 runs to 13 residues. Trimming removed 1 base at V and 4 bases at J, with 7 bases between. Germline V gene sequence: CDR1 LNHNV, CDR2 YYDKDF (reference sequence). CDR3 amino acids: CATSRGGGYGYTF. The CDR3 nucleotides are TGTGCCACCAGCAGAGGAGGGGGCTATGGCTACACCTTC.

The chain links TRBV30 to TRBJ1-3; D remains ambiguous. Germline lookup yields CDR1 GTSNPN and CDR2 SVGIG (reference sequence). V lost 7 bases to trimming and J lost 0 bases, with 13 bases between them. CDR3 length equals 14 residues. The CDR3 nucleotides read TGTGCCTTTAACCCACAAAGCTCTGGAAACACCATATATTTT. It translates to CAFNPQSSGNTIYF.

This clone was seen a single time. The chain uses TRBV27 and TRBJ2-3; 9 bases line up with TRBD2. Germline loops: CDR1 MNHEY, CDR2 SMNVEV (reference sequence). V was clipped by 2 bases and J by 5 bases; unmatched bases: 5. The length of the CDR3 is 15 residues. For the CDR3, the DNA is TGTGCCAGCAGTTTAAGGCGGGGGGGGAGAGATACGCAGTATTTT. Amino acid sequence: CASSLRRGGRDTQYF.

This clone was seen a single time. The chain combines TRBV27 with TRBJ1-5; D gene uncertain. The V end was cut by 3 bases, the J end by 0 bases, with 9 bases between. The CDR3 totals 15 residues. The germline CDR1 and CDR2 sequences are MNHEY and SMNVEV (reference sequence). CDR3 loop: CASSFGTNSNQPQHF. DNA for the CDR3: TGTGCCAGCAGTTTCGGTACGAATAGCAATCAGCCCCAGCATTTT.

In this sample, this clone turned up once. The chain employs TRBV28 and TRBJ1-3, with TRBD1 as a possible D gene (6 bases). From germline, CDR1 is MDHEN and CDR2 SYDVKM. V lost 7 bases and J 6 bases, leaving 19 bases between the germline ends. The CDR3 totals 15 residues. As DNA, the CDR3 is TGTGCCAGCAACTTGGGGCGGGGGCGGGAAAACACCATATATTTT. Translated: CASNLGRGRENTIYF.

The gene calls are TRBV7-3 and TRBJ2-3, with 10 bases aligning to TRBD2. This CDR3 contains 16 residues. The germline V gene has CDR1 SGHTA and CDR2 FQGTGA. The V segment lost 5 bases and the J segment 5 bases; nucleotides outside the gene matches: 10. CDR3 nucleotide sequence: TGTGCCAGCAGCCCGCTAGCGGGAGCTCCGGGAGATACGCAGTATTTT. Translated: CASSPLAGAPGDTQYF.

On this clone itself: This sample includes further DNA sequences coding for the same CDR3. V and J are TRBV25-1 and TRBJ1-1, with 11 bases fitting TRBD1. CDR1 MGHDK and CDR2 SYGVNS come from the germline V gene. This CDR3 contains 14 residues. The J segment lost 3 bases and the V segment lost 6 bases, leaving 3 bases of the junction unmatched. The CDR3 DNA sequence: TGTGCCAGCAGGGGACAGGGGGAACACACTGAAGCTTTCTTT. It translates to CASRGQGEHTEAFF.

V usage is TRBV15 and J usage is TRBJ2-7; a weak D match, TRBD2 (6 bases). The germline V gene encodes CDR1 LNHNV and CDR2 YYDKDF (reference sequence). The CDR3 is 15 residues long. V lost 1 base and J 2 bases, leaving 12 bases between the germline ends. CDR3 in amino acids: CATSRGSGVAYEQYF. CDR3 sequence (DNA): TGTGCCACCAGCAGAGGTAGCGGCGTGGCCTACGAGCAGTACTTC.

CDR3 DNA: TGTGCCAGCAGCGTAGGGGGGGGCTGGGTGAACACTGAAGCTTTCTTT. Protein sequence: CASSVGGGWVNTEAFF. The rearrangement joins TRBV9 to TRBJ1-1, with D perhaps matching TRBD1 (6 bases). There are 16 residues in the CDR3. Deletions cut 0 bases from V and 0 bases from J, with 12 bases between. Germline V lookup: CDR1 SGDLS, CDR2 YYNGEE. Supplemented by reference TRBV9 and TRBJ1-1, the full variable domain reads DSGVTQTPKHLITATGQRVTLRCSPRSGDLSVYWYQQSLDQGLQFLIQYYNGEERAKGNILERFSAQQFPDLHSELNLSSLELGDSALYFCASSVGGGWVNTEAFFGQGTRLTVV.

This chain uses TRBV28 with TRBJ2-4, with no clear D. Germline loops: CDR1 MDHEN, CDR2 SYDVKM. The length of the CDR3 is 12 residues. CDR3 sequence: CASEEAKNIQYF. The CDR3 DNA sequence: TGTGCTTCTGAGGAGGCCAAAAACATTCAGTACTTC.

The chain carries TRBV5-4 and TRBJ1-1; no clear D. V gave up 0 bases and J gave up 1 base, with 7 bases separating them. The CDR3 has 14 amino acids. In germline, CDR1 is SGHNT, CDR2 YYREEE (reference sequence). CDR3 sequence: CASSLERQNTEAFF. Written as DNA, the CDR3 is TGTGCCAGCAGCTTGGAGAGGCAGAACACTGAAGCTTTCTTT. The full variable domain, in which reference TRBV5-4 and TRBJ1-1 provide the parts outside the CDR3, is ETGVTQSPTHLIKTRGQQVTLRCSSQSGHNTVSWYQQALGQGPQFIFQYYREEENGRGNFPPRFSGLQFPNYSSELNVNALELDDSALYLCASSLERQNTEAFFGQGTRLTVV.

The DNA of the CDR3 is TGTGCCAGCAGCTCCCGGACTAGCGGGAGGGCCTTGGAGCAGTTCTTC. Protein: CASSSRTSGRALEQFF. The J gene is TRBJ2-1, the V gene TRBV7-3, with 15 bases matching TRBD2. Germline trimming cut 4 bases from V and 10 bases from J; bases unmatched to any gene: 8. Germline V lookup: CDR1 SGHTA, CDR2 FQGTGA. This CDR3 has 16 residues.

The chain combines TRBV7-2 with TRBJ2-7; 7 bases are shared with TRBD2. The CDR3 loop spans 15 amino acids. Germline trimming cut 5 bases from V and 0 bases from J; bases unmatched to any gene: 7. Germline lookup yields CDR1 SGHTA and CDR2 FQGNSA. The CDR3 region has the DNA TGTGCCAGCAGCCTTAGCGGGTCTAGCTCCTACGAGCAGTACTTC. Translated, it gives CASSLSGSSSYEQYF.

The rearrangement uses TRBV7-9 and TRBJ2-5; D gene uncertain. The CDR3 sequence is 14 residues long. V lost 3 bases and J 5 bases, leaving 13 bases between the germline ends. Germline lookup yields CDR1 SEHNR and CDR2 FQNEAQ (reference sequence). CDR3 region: CASSFRPASETQYF. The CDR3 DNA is TGTGCCAGCAGCTTTCGGCCAGCGTCGGAGACCCAGTACTTC.

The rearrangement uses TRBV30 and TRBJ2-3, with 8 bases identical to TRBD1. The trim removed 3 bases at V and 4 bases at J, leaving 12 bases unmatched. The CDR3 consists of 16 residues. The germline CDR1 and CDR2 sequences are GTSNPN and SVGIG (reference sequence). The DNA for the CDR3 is TGTGCCTGGAGGGGGGGACAGGTAAAAGCGCCAGATACGCAGTATTTT. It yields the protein CAWRGGQVKAPDTQYF.

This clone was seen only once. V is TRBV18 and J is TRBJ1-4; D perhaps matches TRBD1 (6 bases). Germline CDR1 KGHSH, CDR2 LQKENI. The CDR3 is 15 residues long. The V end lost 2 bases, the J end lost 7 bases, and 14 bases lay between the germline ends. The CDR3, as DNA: TGTGCCAGCTCACCATTCACAGGGTTAGTTGAAAAACTGTTTTTT. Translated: CASSPFTGLVEKLFF.

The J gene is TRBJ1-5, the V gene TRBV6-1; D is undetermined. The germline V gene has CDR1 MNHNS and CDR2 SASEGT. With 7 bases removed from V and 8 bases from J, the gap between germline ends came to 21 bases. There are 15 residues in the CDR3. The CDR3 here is CASTPSDLRIKPQHF. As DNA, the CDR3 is TGTGCCAGCACCCCCTCAGACTTGAGGATCAAGCCCCAGCATTTT.

CDR3 DNA: TGTGCCAGCAGCCCGCGCACCCCGGGAGAGAACAATGAGCAGTTCTTC. It codes for CASSPRTPGENNEQFF. The chain uses TRBV7-9 and TRBJ2-1; possibly TRBD2 for D (6 bases). CDR3 length: 16 residues. CDR1 is SEHNR, CDR2 FQNEAQ, per germline (reference sequence). V was pared by 5 bases and J by 5 bases, with 19 bases between.

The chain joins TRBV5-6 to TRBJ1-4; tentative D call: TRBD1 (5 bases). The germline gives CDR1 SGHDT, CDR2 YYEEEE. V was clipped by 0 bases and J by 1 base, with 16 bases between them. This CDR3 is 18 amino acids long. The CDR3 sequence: CASSLASAGRRTNEKLFF. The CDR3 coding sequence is TGTGCCAGCAGCTTGGCCTCGGCAGGGAGGCGAACTAATGAAAAACTGTTTTTT.

The CDR3 DNA is TGTGCCAGCAGCCGACTAGCGGGAGGAGGGGAGCAGTACTTC. It yields the protein CASSRLAGGGEQYF. The chain has TRBV7-2 and TRBJ2-7; 13 bases agree with TRBD2. The CDR3 sequence is 14 residues long. Trimming removed 5 bases from V and 7 bases from J; junction bases left unmatched: 5. Germline loops: CDR1 SGHTA, CDR2 FQGNSA.

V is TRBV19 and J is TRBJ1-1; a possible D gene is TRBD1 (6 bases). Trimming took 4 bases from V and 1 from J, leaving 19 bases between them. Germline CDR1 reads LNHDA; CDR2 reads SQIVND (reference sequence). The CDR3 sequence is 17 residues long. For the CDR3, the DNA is TGTGCCAGTAGTAAGGGGGGGCACGAGGGCCGGAACACTGAAGCTTTCTTT. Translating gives CASSKGGHEGRNTEAFF.

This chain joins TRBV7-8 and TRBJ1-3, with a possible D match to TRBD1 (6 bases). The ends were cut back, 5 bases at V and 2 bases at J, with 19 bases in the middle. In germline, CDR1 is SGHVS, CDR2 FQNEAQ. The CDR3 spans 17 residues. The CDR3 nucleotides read TGTGCCAGCAGCAATCTAACAGGGAGCGTCGCTGGAAACACCATATATTTT. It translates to CASSNLTGSVAGNTIYF.

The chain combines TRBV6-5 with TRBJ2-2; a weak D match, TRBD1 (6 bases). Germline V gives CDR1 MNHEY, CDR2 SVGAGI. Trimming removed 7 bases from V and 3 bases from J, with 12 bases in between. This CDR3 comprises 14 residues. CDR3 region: CASKRQAYTGELFF. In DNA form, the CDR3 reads TGTGCCAGCAAGAGACAGGCATACACCGGGGAGCTGTTTTTT.

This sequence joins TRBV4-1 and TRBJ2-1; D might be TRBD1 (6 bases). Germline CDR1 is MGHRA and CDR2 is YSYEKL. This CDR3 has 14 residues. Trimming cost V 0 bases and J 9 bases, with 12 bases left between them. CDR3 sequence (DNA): TGCGCCAGCAGCCAAGATGACAGGCCGAGTGAGCAGTTCTTC. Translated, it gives CASSQDDRPSEQFF.

This chain's CDR3 is CASSRRDRYEQYF. The CDR3 DNA follows: TGTGCCAGCAGCCGTAGGGACAGGTACGAGCAGTACTTC. This chain joins TRBV7-2 and TRBJ2-7; TRBD1 matches 8 bases. V shed 5 bases and J 4 bases; nucleotides not matched to a gene: 4. Germline-derived CDR1 and CDR2 are SGHTA and FQGNSA. CDR3 size: 13 residues.